This T cell receptor beta chain was captured in a study of T cells in Graves' hyperthyroidism and ophthalmopathy. Study-wide findings and caveats: Researchers report that a 13 V-J model separated ophthalmopathy from stable hyperthyroidism.

The CDR3 runs 14 residues. The V end lost 3 bases, the J end lost 2 bases, and 8 bases lay between the germline ends. Looked up from germline, CDR1 is MDHEN and CDR2 is SYDVKM. A NOSPECS grade of at least 4, a Clinical Activity Score of at least 3 and duration under 3 months were recorded in ophthalmopathy patients. For the diagnoses, clinical symptoms, serum thyroxine and TRAb, thyroid ultrasound and orbital computed tomography were used. Out of roughly 9.1 ml of fresh peripheral blood came the PBMCs. Amplification yielded TCR beta CDR3 regions, with RNA transcripts as the source. Carried out on the TCR CDR3, a first-round RT-PCR used the HTBI primer set. TCRdb reanalysed the multiplex PCR reads using MiXCR and keeps one entry per CDR3 protein. The top ten clones hold 15% to 19% of a sample with fewer than 350,000 distinct CDR3 sequences, approximately 18% of them seen once. This clonotype has a count of ten or more. Antigen unknown.

This sequence was found in a woman aged 40 to 55 with Graves' ophthalmopathy. Sequences were obtained from blood. The gene calls are TRBV28 and TRBJ1-5; possible D gene TRBD1, 5 bases. The CDR3 nucleotides read TGTGCCAGCAGTTTCCCCAGGGGCAATCAGCCCCAGCATTTT. It encodes CASSFPRGNQPQHF.